This T cell receptor (beta chain) was sequenced during a study of blood T cell repertoires in COVID-19. The repertoire was sequenced with immunoSEQ multiplex PCR; TCRdb's copy has only in-frame clones and lacks some. The sample contains more than 350,000 clones, over 75% of which appear only once. The germline CDR1 and CDR2 sequences are MNHEY and SMNVEV (reference sequence). The ends lost 3 bases at V and 4 bases at J; junction bases unmatched: 10. The CDR3 totals 18 residues. The source is a woman between 18 and 30 years old who had been exposed to COVID-19. The chain links TRBV27 to TRBJ1-5, with 12 bases fitting TRBD1. What was sequenced was PBMCs or T cells enriched from blood (not recorded which). CDR3 loop: CASSLGGQGARGNQPQHF. The DNA for the CDR3 is TGTGCCAGCAGTTTGGGGGGACAGGGGGCTAGAGGAAATCAGCCCCAGCATTTT.